Listed here is a single T cell receptor beta chain. PCR used 60 Vbeta primers and 13 Jbeta primers. Assay: immunoSEQ multiplex PCR; the TCRdb copy retains only in-frame clones and omits some. The profile shows more than 95,000 clones, 78% of them singletons. The CDR3 loop spans 16 amino acids. The J segment lost 2 bases and the V segment lost 5 bases, leaving 5 bases of the junction unmatched. The germline V gene has CDR1 ENHRY and CDR2 SYGVKD. The sample is drawn from a study of cytomegalovirus exposure and HLA in healthy donors. The source is a man between 40 and 49 years old in good health and CMV-seronegative. The chain combines TRBV10-3 with TRBJ2-2, with TRBD1 matching over 10 bases. Source material: PBMCs. CDR3: CAISHETGGNTGELFF. CDR3 sequence (DNA): TGTGCCATCAGTCATGAGACAGGGGGCAACACCGGGGAGCTGTTTTTT.